This is a list of T cell receptor beta chains from one sample in a study of blood T cell repertoires in COVID-19. Sequencing was performed with immunoSEQ multiplex PCR; in TCRdb, only in-frame clones are kept and a portion is missing. Among 250,000 to 300,000 clones, around 90% were seen once, and the ten largest hold about 2%. The sequenced material came from peripheral blood. The receptors shown here come from a woman aged 45-59 years who had recovered from COVID-19. The CDR3 runs from the conserved cysteine through the conserved F or W. A D gene is named only where the DNA matches it firmly. Rows give clone size only sometimes, using once, few, many, or a class for an expanded clone.

clone size	D gene	V gene	J gene	CDR3 protein	CDR3 DNA
.	TRBD1	TRBV5-1	TRBJ2-7	CASSLRSGTAYEQYF	TGCGCCAGCAGCCTTCGTTCCGGGACAGCCTACGAGCAGTACTTC
.	.	TRBV18	TRBJ2-2	CASSPSLGELFF	TGTGCCAGCTCACCCTCACTTGGGGAGCTGTTTTTT
.	.	TRBV5-6	TRBJ2-2	CASSWGRGTGELFF	TGTGCCAGCAGCTGGGGGCGCGGTACCGGGGAGCTGTTTTTT
once	.	TRBV7-6	TRBJ2-3	CASSLPQGLGTDTQYF	TGTGCCAGCAGCTTACCCCAGGGGCTGGGCACAGATACGCAGTATTTT
.	.	TRBV3-1/TRBV3-2	TRBJ1-2	CASSPRDGIGGYTF	TGTGCCAGCAGCCCGAGAGACGGGATCGGGGGCTACACCTTC
.	.	TRBV7-3	TRBJ2-1	CASSLGRGSYNEQFF	TGTGCCAGCAGCCTGGGCCGGGGCTCCTACAATGAGCAGTTCTTC
.	.	TRBV11-3	TRBJ2-5	CASSFSTWGGTQETQYF	TGTGCCAGCAGCTTTTCGACATGGGGAGGAACCCAAGAGACCCAGTACTTC
.	TRBD1	TRBV27	TRBJ1-5	CASSYRGSNQPQHF	TGTGCCAGCAGTTACAGGGGGAGCAATCAGCCCCAGCATTTT
.	TRBD2	TRBV13	TRBJ2-1	CASSGSGDNEQFF	TGTGCCAGCAGCGGTAGCGGGGACAATGAGCAGTTCTTC
.	TRBD1	TRBV18	TRBJ2-7	CASSLTGANEQYF	TGTGCCAGCTCATTGACAGGGGCGAACGAGCAGTACTTC
.	.	TRBV27	TRBJ1-2	CASSEGAYYGYTF	TGTGCCAGCAGCGAAGGGGCATACTATGGCTACACCTTC
.	TRBD2	TRBV27	TRBJ2-1	CATRTSADNEQFF	TGTGCCACCCGGACTAGCGCGGACAATGAGCAGTTCTTC
.	TRBD2	TRBV18	TRBJ2-2	CASSPMGLAPPGTGELFF	TGTGCCAGCTCACCAATGGGACTAGCCCCCCCGGGCACCGGGGAGCTGTTTTTT
.	.	TRBV18	TRBJ1-1	CASSRSRETEAFF	TGTGCCAGCTCACGCTCGAGGGAAACTGAAGCTTTCTTT
.	.	TRBV18	TRBJ2-5	CASSEGGHRQETQYF	TGTGCCAGCTCGGAAGGAGGGCACCGCCAAGAGACCCAGTACTTC
.	.	TRBV5-1	TRBJ1-4	CASSLASNTGREKLFF	TGCGCCAGCAGCTTGGCCTCTAACACAGGCCGAGAAAAACTGTTTTTT
.	.	TRBV29-1	TRBJ2-3	CSVEGRVKVKTDTQYF	TGCAGCGTTGAAGGCAGGGTGAAGGTCAAGACAGATACGCAGTATTTT
.	TRBD1	TRBV7-2	TRBJ1-2	CASSLTGGLGYTF	TGTGCCAGCAGCTTAACAGGGGGGCTTGGCTACACCTTC
.	TRBD2	TRBV27	TRBJ2-5	CASSLGQRGGQETQYF	TGTGCCAGCAGTTTAGGACAGCGGGGGGGACAAGAGACCCAGTACTTC
.	.	TRBV29-1	TRBJ2-1	CSVHMTQLSSYNEQFF	TGCAGCGTTCACATGACACAGCTGAGCTCCTACAATGAGCAGTTCTTC
.	TRBD2	TRBV11-2	TRBJ2-1	CASSRPRLAGGGEQFF	TGTGCCAGCAGCAGACCCCGACTAGCGGGAGGCGGTGAGCAGTTCTTC
.	.	TRBV4-3	TRBJ1-6	CASSQDLRDTYNSPLHF	TGCGCCAGCAGCCAAGATTTAAGGGACACCTATAATTCACCCCTCCACTTT
.	TRBD1	TRBV7-3	TRBJ1-1	CASSQTGAMNTEAFF	TGTGCCAGCAGCCAGACAGGGGCCATGAACACTGAAGCTTTCTTT
.	TRBD1	TRBV19	TRBJ1-2	CASRGDRVYGYTF	TGTGCCAGTAGGGGGGACAGAGTCTATGGCTACACCTTC
.	.	TRBV6-2/TRBV6-3	TRBJ2-1	CASSYSIFSGSSYNEQFF	TGTGCCAGCAGTTACTCGATTTTTTCGGGAAGCTCCTACAATGAGCAGTTCTTC
.	TRBD2	TRBV5-1	TRBJ2-3	CASSPPIAGGTDTQYF	TGCGCCAGCAGCCCACCAATAGCGGGCGGCACAGATACGCAGTATTTT
.	.	TRBV18	TRBJ2-2	CASSPWAENTGELFF	TGTGCCAGCTCACCCTGGGCAGAGAACACCGGGGAGCTGTTTTTT
.	.	TRBV2	TRBJ1-3	CASRSGSSSGNTIYF	TGTGCCAGCAGGTCAGGGTCCAGCTCTGGAAACACCATATATTTT
.	.	TRBV18	TRBJ1-5	CASSLSQGGSNQPQHF	TGTGCCAGCTCACTCAGTCAGGGCGGTAGCAATCAGCCCCAGCATTTT
.	TRBD2	TRBV7-9	TRBJ2-7	CASSPPGLANYEQYF	TGTGCCAGCAGCCCACCGGGACTAGCGAACTACGAGCAGTACTTC
.	TRBD2	TRBV13	TRBJ2-5	CASSSTSEETQYF	TGTGCCAGCAGCTCGACTAGCGAAGAGACCCAGTACTTC
.	TRBD2	TRBV2	TRBJ2-5	CASSPFASGKETQYF	TGTGCCAGCTCCCCTTTCGCTAGCGGGAAAGAGACCCAGTACTTC
.	.	TRBV7-2	TRBJ1-2	CASSPIRDYGSYTF	TGTGCCAGCAGCCCAATCAGGGACTATGGTAGCTACACCTTC
.	TRBD1	TRBV6-2/TRBV6-3	TRBJ1-4	CASSSRLTGDGEKLFF	TGTGCCAGCAGTTCCCGCTTGACAGGGGATGGCGAAAAACTGTTTTTT
.	.	TRBV6-5	TRBJ2-2	CASSRTVGGGELFF	TGTGCCAGCAGCCGGACAGTTGGGGGCGGGGAGCTGTTTTTT
once	.	TRBV11-2	TRBJ2-1	CASTPLGGSYNEQFF	TGTGCCAGCACCCCATTGGGGGGCTCCTACAATGAGCAGTTCTTC
.	.	TRBV19	TRBJ1-1	CASSMATLNTEAFF	TGTGCCAGTAGTATGGCGACACTTAACACTGAAGCTTTCTTT
.	TRBD2	TRBV7-7	TRBJ2-1	CASSPLAGRDNEQFF	TGTGCTAGCAGCCCGCTAGCGGGGAGAGACAATGAGCAGTTCTTC
.	.	TRBV29-1	TRBJ1-2	CSVDGGALSNYGYTF	TGCAGCGTTGACGGCGGGGCACTGAGCAACTATGGCTACACCTTC
once	.	TRBV5-4	TRBJ2-3	CASSLGSDTDTQYF	TGTGCCAGCAGCTTGGGTAGCGACACAGATACGCAGTATTTT
.	.	TRBV10-3	TRBJ2-3	CATHSVESSTDTQYF	TGTGCCACCCATTCGGTCGAGTCTAGCACAGATACGCAGTATTTT
.	TRBD1	TRBV19	TRBJ1-5	CASRAGGWKGGFSNQPQHF	TGTGCCAGTAGGGCTGGGGGCTGGAAAGGGGGCTTTAGCAATCAGCCCCAGCATTTT
.	.	TRBV6-6	TRBJ2-7	CASSSIPGYEQYF	TGTGCCAGCAGTTCCATCCCGGGCTACGAGCAGTACTTC
.	.	TRBV6-2/TRBV6-3	TRBJ1-2	CASSYRVTDYGYTF	TGTGCCAGCAGTTACCGGGTGACTGACTATGGCTACACCTTC
.	.	TRBV2	TRBJ1-1	CASSVQGTEAFF	TGTGCCAGCAGTGTACAGGGCACTGAAGCTTTCTTT
.	TRBD1	TRBV19	TRBJ1-4	CASSISGGLKEKLFF	TGTGCCAGTAGTATCTCAGGGGGTCTGAAAGAAAAACTGTTTTTT
.	.	TRBV4-3	TRBJ1-3	CASSQVWANSGNTIYF	TGCGCCAGCAGCCAAGTCTGGGCCAACTCTGGAAACACCATATATTTT
.	TRBD1	TRBV24-1	TRBJ2-7	CATRDRVRNEQYF	TGTGCCACCAGGGACAGGGTGAGAAACGAGCAGTACTTC
.	TRBD2	TRBV19	TRBJ2-4	CASSIVLAASPGNIQYF	TGTGCCAGTAGTATCGTACTAGCGGCCTCCCCGGGAAACATTCAGTACTTC
.	TRBD2	TRBV11-2	TRBJ2-3	CASSSLAGASTDTQYF	TGTGCCAGCAGCTCCCTAGCGGGGGCTAGCACAGATACGCAGTATTTT